The text below deals with one T cell receptor beta chain. Its antigen is as yet unknown. Germline CDR1 is SGHRS and CDR2 is YFSETQ. This CDR3 region has 14 residues. V lost 7 bases, J lost 8 bases, and 12 bases stayed unmatched. The TCR beta cDNA libraries carried unique molecular identifiers. Some 500,000 cDNA molecules were obtained per 1 to 10 million input T cells. TCRdb fed the PCR reads into MiXCR, producing one record per CDR3 protein. The sample consists of about 430,000 distinct CDR3 sequences, approximately 37% of them appearing once. This entry is derived from a study of post-analysis software for immune sequencing data. Points from the study as a whole: Roughly 5 TRBV segments, including TRBV5-6, TRBV5-1 and TRBV20-1, were more frequent in patients than controls.

The material sequenced was blood. The receptor was derived from a girl aged 2-15 years with multiple sclerosis. The chain uses TRBV5-1 and TRBJ2-1; 7 bases fit TRBD2. The CDR3 sequence: CASRGFLTSHEQFF. The CDR3 DNA sequence: TGCGCCAGCCGAGGGTTTTTGACTAGCCATGAGCAGTTCTTC.